These 14 T cell receptor beta chains were all obtained from the same sample, sequenced in a study of cytomegalovirus exposure and HLA in healthy donors. Both 60 Vbeta primers and 13 Jbeta primers went into the PCR. Produced via immunoSEQ multiplex PCR; TCRdb's table is partial and in-frame only. The sample includes tens of thousands of clones, roughly four fifths of them seen just once. Specimen: PBMCs. The receptors stem from a man in his thirties or forties in good health and CMV-seronegative.

This chain joins TRBV5-1 and TRBJ2-7, with 9 bases fitting TRBD1. Germline V gene sequence: CDR1 SGHRS, CDR2 YFSETQ. J was trimmed by 2 bases and V by 1 base; bases with no gene match: 10. This CDR3 contains 17 residues. The CDR3 region has the DNA TGCGCCAGCAGCTTGTCTGACAGGGGGATGGGCACCTACGAGCAGTACGTC. Its translation is CASSLSDRGMGTYEQYV.

CDR3: CASSEGTGVYQETQYF. The CDR3, as DNA: TGTGCCAGCAGCGAAGGGACAGGTGTGTACCAAGAGACCCAGTACTTC. This chain uses TRBV9 with TRBJ2-5; 8 bases are shared with TRBD1. Germline assignment: CDR1 SGDLS and CDR2 YYNGEE. CDR3 length: 16 residues. Trimming at V came to 3 bases and at J to 0 bases, leaving 7 bases not matched to a gene.

V and J are TRBV9 and TRBJ2-7, with D maybe TRBD2 (6 bases). The CDR3 has 15 residues. V was cut by 4 bases and J by 4 bases, with 18 bases left in between. Germline assignment: CDR1 SGDLS and CDR2 YYNGEE. The CDR3 DNA is TGTGCCAGCAGCCCTACCGCGGGGAGCCGTTACGAGCAGTACTTC. This codes for CASSPTAGSRYEQYF.

The chain has TRBV7-9 and TRBJ1-2; TRBD1 aligns across 8 bases. V shed 5 bases, J shed 5 bases, and the junction held 19 bases outside the gene matches. Germline V gene data show CDR1 as SEHNR and CDR2 as FQNEAQ (reference sequence). This CDR3 comprises 18 residues. CDR3 in DNA: TGTGCCAGCAGCCAAAAACCGGGCGAGGACAGGGTTTGGTATGGCTACACCTTC. As protein: CASSQKPGEDRVWYGYTF.

V gene TRBV2 combines with J gene TRBJ2-3; 9 bases fit TRBD2. CDR1 and CDR2 (germline): SNHLY, FYNNEI. The length of the CDR3 is 16 residues. V dropped 6 bases and J dropped 4; count of bases not matched to a gene: 11. CDR3 protein: CASRPVLAGGPDTQYF. The CDR3 DNA sequence: TGTGCCAGCAGGCCAGTCCTCGCGGGAGGGCCAGATACGCAGTATTTT. The full variable domain, completed using reference TRBV2 and TRBJ2-3, is EPEVTQTPSHQVTQMGQEVILRCVPISNHLYFYWYRQILGQKVEFLVSFYNNEISEKSEIFDDQFSVERPDGSNFTLKIRSTKLEDSAMYFCASRPVLAGGPDTQYFGPGTRLTVL.

V and J are TRBV27 and TRBJ2-2, with D uncertain. This CDR3 spans 12 amino acids. V was clipped by 5 bases and J by 1 base, with 2 bases between them. In germline, CDR1 is MNHEY, CDR2 SMNVEV (reference sequence). The CDR3 DNA sequence: TGTGCCAGCAGTCGGAACACCGGGGAGCTGTTTTTT. Protein product: CASSRNTGELFF.

The sample holds one count of this clone. This sequence joins TRBV25-1 and TRBJ2-5; weak D call: TRBD2 (7 bases). Germline CDR1 is MGHDK and CDR2 is SYGVNS. The CDR3 has 15 residues. V shed 1 base and J shed 5 bases, with 14 bases lying between them. The CDR3 protein is CASSESGGGWETQYF. CDR3 DNA sequence: TGTGCCAGCAGTGAATCGGGCGGGGGCTGGGAGACCCAGTACTTC.

The chain joins TRBV2 to TRBJ1-1; D unclear. V lost 6 bases, J lost 9 bases, and 11 bases lay in between. The CDR3 loop spans 11 amino acids. From germline, CDR1 is SNHLY and CDR2 FYNNEI. Here the CDR3 reads CASSPRAKAFF. CDR3 nucleotide sequence: TGTGCCAGCAGCCCCCGAGCTAAAGCTTTCTTT.

The V gene is TRBV7-8, the J gene TRBJ2-1; TRBD2 matches at 8 bases. V was clipped by 0 bases and J by 7 bases; unmatched bases: 8. The germline CDR1 and CDR2 sequences are SGHVS and FQNEAQ. The CDR3 spans 16 residues. CDR3 coding DNA: TGTGCCAGCAGCTTAGCGGGCCGCCTAGCGGGTAATGAGCAGTTCTTC. It translates to CASSLAGRLAGNEQFF.

The chain recombines TRBV2 with TRBJ2-5, with 7 positions matching TRBD2. Trimming removed 5 bases from V and 11 bases from J; junction bases left unmatched: 14. Germline V gives CDR1 SNHLY, CDR2 FYNNEI. The CDR3 is 14 amino acids. As DNA, the CDR3 is TGTGCCAGCAGTCCCGGGACTACCTCAGGCCTTCAGTACTTC. It is translated as CASSPGTTSGLQYF.

The chain has TRBV18 and TRBJ1-1, with 7 nucleotides matching TRBD1. The CDR3 has 14 amino acids. Germline trimming cut 2 bases from V and 1 base from J; bases unmatched to any gene: 1. Germline V gene sequence: CDR1 KGHSH, CDR2 LQKENI. The CDR3 region is CASSPGDRNTEAFF. CDR3 nucleotide sequence: TGTGCCAGCTCACCAGGGGACAGGAACACTGAAGCTTTCTTT.

The chain carries TRBV5-5 and TRBJ2-3; D may be TRBD1 (7 bases). Trimming left V 0 bases short and J 6 bases short, with 20 bases between. CDR1 and CDR2 from the germline V gene are SGHKS and YYEKEE (reference sequence). The CDR3 length is 17 residues. The CDR3 nucleotides are TGTGCCAGCAGCTTGGCCGTAGGAGGGGGCTCTCTGGATACGCAGTATTTT. Translating gives CASSLAVGGGSLDTQYF.

The chain links TRBV9 to TRBJ2-3; TRBD2 might be the D (5 bases). Germline V CDR1 and CDR2: SGDLS, YYNGEE. CDR3 length: 14 amino acids. Trimming took off 2 bases at V and 2 bases at J, with 9 bases between the two ends. CDR3 coding DNA: TGTGCCAGCAGCGTCGGTAGCGCCACAGATACGCAGTATTTT. Translated, it gives CASSVGSATDTQYF.

This clone has a single count. The J gene is TRBJ2-1, the V gene TRBV7-9; 8 nucleotides line up with TRBD1. Germline loops: CDR1 SEHNR, CDR2 FQNEAQ (reference sequence). V dropped 3 bases and J dropped 3; count of bases not matched to a gene: 4. The CDR3 is made up of 15 amino acids. CDR3 protein: CASSFPTGGYNEQFF. The CDR3 DNA reads TGTGCCAGCAGCTTCCCCACAGGGGGCTACAATGAGCAGTTCTTC.